The source of this TCR beta chain is a study of Graves' ophthalmopathy and Graves' hyperthyroidism. Study-level information: No treatment had been given when peripheral blood was collected at initial diagnosis. Study-wide findings and caveats: Clonotypes were expanded in thyroid at above 0.001 frequency, and most also appeared in blood.

Germline V gene lookup returns CDR1 SGHTA and CDR2 FQGNSA. CDR3 length: 17 amino acids. The ends were cut back, 2 bases at V and 0 bases at J, with 16 bases in the middle. There are many counts of this clonotype. Its antigen is as yet unknown. If patients had other autoimmune diseases, uncontrolled infections, pregnancy or lactation, they were excluded. RNA transcripts yielded amplified TCR beta CDR3 regions. Second-round multiplex PCR came after a first-round RT-PCR that employed HTBI primers. TCRdb processed the multiplex PCR reads anew with MiXCR; each CDR3 protein has one entry. The sample has some 400,000 distinct CDR3 sequences, approximately 20% seen once; the top ten hold 1.5% to 2%.

The sample comprised peripheral blood. The V and J genes are TRBV7-2 and TRBJ1-2; D ambiguous. The source of this sequence is a woman aged 18-29 years with Graves' ophthalmopathy. CDR3 sequence (DNA): TGTGCCAGCAGCTTATTGGGCATAAGGCAAGCTAACTATGGCTACACCTTC. Protein: CASSLLGIRQANYGYTF. Full variable domain (missing parts from reference TRBV7-2 and TRBJ1-2): GAGVSQSPSNKVTEKGKDVELRCDPISGHTALYWYRQSLGQGLEFLIYFQGNSAPDKSGLPSDRFSAERTGGSVSTLTIQRTQQEDSAVYLCASSLLGIRQANYGYTFGSGTRLTVV.